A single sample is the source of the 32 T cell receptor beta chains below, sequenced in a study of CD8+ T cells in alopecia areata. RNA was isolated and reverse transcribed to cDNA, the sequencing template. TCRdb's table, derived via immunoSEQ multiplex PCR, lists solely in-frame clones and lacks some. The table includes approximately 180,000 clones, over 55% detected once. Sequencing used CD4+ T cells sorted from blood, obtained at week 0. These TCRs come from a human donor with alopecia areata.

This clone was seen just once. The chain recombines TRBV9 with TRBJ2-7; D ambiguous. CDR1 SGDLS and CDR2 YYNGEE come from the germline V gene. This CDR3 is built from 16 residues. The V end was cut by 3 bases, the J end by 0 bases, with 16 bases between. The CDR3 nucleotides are TGTGCCAGCAGCGCAGAAGCCACCACCCTCTCCTACGAGCAGTACTTC. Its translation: CASSAEATTLSYEQYF.

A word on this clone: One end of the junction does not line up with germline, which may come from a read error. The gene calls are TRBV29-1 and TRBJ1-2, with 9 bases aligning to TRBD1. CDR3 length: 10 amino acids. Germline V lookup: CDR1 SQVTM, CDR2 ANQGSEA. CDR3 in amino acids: CSAGTGKSLF. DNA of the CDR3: TGCAGCGCTGGGACAGGGAAGTCCCTCTTC.

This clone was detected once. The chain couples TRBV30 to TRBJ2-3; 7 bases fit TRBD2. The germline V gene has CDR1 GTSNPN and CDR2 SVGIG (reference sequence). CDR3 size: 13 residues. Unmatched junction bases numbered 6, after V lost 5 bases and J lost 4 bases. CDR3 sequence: CAWGRGNPDTQYF. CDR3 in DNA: TGTGCCTGGGGGCGGGGGAACCCAGATACGCAGTATTTT.

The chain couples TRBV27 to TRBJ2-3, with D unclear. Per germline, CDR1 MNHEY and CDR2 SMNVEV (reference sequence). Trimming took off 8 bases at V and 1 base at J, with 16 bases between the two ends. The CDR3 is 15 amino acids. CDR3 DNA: TGTGCCAGCGGCCGAAATGTTCGGGGCACAGATACGCAGTATTTT. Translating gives CASGRNVRGTDTQYF.

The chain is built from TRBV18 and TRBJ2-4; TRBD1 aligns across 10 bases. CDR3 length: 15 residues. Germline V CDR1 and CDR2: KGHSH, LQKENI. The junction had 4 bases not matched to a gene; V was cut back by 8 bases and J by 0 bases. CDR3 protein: CASEGTGVAKNIQYF. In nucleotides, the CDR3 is TGTGCCAGCGAGGGGACAGGGGTAGCCAAAAACATTCAGTACTTC.

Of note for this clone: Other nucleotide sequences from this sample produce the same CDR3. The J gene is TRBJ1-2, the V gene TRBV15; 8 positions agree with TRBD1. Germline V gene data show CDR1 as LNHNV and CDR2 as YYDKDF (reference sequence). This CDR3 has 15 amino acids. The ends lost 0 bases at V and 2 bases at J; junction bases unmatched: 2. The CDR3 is CATSRDSGGNYGYTF. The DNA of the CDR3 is TGTGCCACCAGCAGAGATTCAGGGGGCAACTATGGCTACACCTTC.

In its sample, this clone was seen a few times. The CDR3 protein is CSVGGGAQETQYF. CDR3 bases: TGCAGCGTGGGGGGAGGAGCGCAAGAGACCCAGTACTTC. The chain recombines TRBV29-1 with TRBJ2-5; possibly TRBD2 for D (6 bases). Germline CDR1 and CDR2: SQVTM and ANQGSEA. The CDR3 has 13 residues. V lost 6 bases and J lost 2, with 13 bases in between.

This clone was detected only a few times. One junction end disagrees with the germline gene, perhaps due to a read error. The CDR3 here is CATRRGGTEINQPQHF. CDR3 in DNA: TGTGCCACCAGGAGAGGAGGGACAGAGATCAATCAGCCCCAGCATTTT. This sequence joins TRBV15 and TRBJ1-5, with 7 bases aligning to TRBD1. Per the germline V gene, CDR1 is LNHNV and CDR2 is YYDKDF (reference sequence). The CDR3 runs 16 residues.

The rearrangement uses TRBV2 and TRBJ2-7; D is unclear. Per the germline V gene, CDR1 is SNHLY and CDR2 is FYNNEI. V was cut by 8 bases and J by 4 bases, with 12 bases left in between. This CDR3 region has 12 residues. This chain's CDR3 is CASVLKGYEQYF. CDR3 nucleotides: TGTGCCAGCGTTTTAAAAGGTTACGAGCAGTACTTC. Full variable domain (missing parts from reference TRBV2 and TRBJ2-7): EPEVTQTPSHQVTQMGQEVILRCVPISNHLYFYWYRQILGQKVEFLVSFYNNEISEKSEIFDDQFSVERPDGSNFTLKIRSTKLEDSAMYFCASVLKGYEQYFGPGTRLTVT.

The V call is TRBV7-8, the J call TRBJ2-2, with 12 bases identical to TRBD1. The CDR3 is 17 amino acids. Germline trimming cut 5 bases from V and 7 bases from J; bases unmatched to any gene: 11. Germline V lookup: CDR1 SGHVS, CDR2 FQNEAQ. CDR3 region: CASSNRPGQGAVGELFF. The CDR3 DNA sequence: TGTGCCAGCAGCAACCGACCGGGACAGGGGGCTGTCGGGGAGCTGTTTTTT.

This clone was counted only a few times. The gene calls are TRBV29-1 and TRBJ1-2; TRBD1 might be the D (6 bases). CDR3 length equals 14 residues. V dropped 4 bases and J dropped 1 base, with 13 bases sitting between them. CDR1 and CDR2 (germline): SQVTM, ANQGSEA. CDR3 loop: CSVGAGADNYGYTF. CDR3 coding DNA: TGCAGCGTTGGAGCAGGGGCAGATAACTATGGCTACACCTTC.

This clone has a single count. CDR3 region: CASSVGRGGSDTQYF. CDR3 in DNA: TGTGCCAGCAGTGTTGGGCGGGGGGGCAGTGATACGCAGTATTTT. The chain recombines TRBV25-1 with TRBJ2-3; TRBD2 aligns across 9 bases. Germline trimming cut 4 bases from V and 6 bases from J; bases unmatched to any gene: 8. The CDR3 is 15 amino acids. Looked up from germline, CDR1 is MGHDK and CDR2 is SYGVNS.

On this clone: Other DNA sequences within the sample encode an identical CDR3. CDR3 sequence (DNA): TGTGCCGGAGGCTATGGCTACACCTTC. Translating gives CAGGYGYTF. The rearrangement joins TRBV30 to TRBJ1-2; D call uncertain. The CDR3 loop spans 9 amino acids. Germline CDR1 reads GTSNPN; CDR2 reads SVGIG (reference sequence). Trimming stripped 8 bases from V and 4 bases from J, with 5 bases between.

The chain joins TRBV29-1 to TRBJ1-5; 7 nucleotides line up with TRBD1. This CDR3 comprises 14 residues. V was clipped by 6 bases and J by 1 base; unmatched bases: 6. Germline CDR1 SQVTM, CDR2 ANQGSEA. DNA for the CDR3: TGCAGCGTAGGGGAACAGGGGAGCAATCAGCCCCAGCATTTT. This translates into CSVGEQGSNQPQHF.

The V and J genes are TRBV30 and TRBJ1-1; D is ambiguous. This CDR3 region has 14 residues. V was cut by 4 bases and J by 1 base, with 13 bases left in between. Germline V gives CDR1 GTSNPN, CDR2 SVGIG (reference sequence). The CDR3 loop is CAWTSGLGNTEAFF. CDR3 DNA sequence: TGTGCCTGGACTTCTGGACTGGGGAACACTGAAGCTTTCTTT. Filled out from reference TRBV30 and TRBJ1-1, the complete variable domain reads SQTIHQWPATLVQPVGSPLSLECTVEGTSNPNLYWYRQAAGRGLQLLFYSVGIGQISSEVPQNLSASRPQDRQFILSSKKLLLSDSGFYLCAWTSGLGNTEAFFGQGTRLTVV.

CDR3 residues: CAWSGGAWGYTF. In DNA, the CDR3 is TGTGCCTGGTCTGGAGGGGCTTGGGGCTACACCTTC. V usage is TRBV30 and J usage is TRBJ1-2, with TRBD1 as a possible D gene (5 bases). Germline V gene sequence: CDR1 GTSNPN, CDR2 SVGIG (reference sequence). With 5 bases removed from V and 8 bases from J, the gap between germline ends came to 15 bases. This CDR3 comprises 12 residues.

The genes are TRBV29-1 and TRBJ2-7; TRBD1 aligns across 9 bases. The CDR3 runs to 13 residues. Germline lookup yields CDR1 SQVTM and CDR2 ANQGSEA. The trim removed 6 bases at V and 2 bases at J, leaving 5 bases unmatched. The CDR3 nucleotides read TGCAGCGTGGGACAGGGAAAAGCCTACGAGCAGTACTTC. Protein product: CSVGQGKAYEQYF.

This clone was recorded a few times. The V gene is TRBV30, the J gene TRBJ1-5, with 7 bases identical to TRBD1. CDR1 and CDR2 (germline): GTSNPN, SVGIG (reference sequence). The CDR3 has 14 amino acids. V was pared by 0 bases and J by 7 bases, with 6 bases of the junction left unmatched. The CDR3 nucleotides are TGTGCCTGGAGTGTAATGACAGGGCGGCAGCCCCAGCATTTT. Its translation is CAWSVMTGRQPQHF. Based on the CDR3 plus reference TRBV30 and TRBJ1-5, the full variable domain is SQTIHQWPATLVQPVGSPLSLECTVEGTSNPNLYWYRQAAGRGLQLLFYSVGIGQISSEVPQNLSASRPQDRQFILSSKKLLLSDSGFYLCAWSVMTGRQPQHFGDGTRLSIL.

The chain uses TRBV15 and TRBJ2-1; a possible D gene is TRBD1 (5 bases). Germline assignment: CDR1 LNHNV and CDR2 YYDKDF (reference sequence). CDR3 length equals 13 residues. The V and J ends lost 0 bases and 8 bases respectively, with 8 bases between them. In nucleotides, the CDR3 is TGTGCCACCAGCAGAGATAAGGGGTATGAGCAGTTCTTC. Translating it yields CATSRDKGYEQFF.

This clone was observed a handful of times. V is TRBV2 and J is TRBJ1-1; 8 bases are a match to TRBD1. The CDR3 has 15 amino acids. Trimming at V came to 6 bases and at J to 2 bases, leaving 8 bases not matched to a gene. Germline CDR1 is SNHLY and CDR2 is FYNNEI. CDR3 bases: TGTGCCAGCAGAATCTACACAGGGGGAAACACTGAAGCTTTCTTT. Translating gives CASRIYTGGNTEAFF.

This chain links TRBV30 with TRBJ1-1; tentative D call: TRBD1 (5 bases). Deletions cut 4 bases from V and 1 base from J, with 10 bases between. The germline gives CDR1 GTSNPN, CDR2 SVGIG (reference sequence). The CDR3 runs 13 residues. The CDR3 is CAWTVGTNTEAFF. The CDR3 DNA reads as TGTGCCTGGACGGTGGGGACGAACACTGAAGCTTTCTTT.

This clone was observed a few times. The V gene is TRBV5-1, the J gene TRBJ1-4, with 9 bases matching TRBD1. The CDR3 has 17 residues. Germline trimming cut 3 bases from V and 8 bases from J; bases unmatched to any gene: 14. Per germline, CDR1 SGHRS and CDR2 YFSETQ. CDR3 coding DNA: TGCGCCAGCAGCTCCGGAATAACAGGGGGCGGTGGGGAAAAACTGTTTTTT. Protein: CASSSGITGGGGEKLFF. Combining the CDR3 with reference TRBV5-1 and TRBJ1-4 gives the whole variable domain KAGVTQTPRYLIKTRGQQVTLSCSPISGHRSVSWYQQTPGQGLQFLFEYFSETQRNKGNFPGRFSGRQFSNSRSEMNVSTLELGDSALYLCASSSGITGGGGEKLFFGSGTQLSVL.

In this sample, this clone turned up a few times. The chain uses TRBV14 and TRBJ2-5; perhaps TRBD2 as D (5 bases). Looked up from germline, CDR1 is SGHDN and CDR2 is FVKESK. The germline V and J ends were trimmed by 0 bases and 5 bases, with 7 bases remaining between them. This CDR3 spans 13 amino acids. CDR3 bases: TGTGCCAGCAGCCAAGAATGGAGGGAGACCCAGTACTTC. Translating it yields CASSQEWRETQYF.

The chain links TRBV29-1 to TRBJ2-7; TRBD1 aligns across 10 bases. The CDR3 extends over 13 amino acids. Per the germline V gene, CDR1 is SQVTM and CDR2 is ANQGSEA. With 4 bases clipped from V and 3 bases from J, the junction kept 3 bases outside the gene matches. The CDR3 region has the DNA TGCAGCGTTGGGACAGGGGGTAACTACGAGCAGTACTTC. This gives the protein CSVGTGGNYEQYF.

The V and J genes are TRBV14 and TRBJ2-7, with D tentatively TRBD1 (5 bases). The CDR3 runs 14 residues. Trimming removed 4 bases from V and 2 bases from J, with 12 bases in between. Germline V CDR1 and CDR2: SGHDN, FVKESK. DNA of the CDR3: TGTGCCAGCAGCCCTCGGGCAGGGACCTACGAGCAGTACTTC. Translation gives CASSPRAGTYEQYF.

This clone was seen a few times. The CDR3 here is CASSLEGEVGYTF. The CDR3 bases are TGTGCCAGCAGCTTGGAGGGGGAGGTGGGCTACACCTTC. V is TRBV7-2 and J is TRBJ1-2, with D tentatively TRBD1 (6 bases). The CDR3 length is 13 residues. CDR1 and CDR2 (germline): SGHTA, FQGNSA. V gave up 3 bases and J gave up 8 bases, with 13 bases separating them.

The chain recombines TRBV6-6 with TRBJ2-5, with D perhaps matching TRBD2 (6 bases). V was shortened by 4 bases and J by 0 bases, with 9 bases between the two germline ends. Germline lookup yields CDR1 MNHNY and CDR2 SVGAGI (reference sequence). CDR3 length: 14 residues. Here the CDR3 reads CASSSGGNQETQYF. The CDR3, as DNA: TGTGCCAGCAGTTCCGGGGGAAACCAAGAGACCCAGTACTTC.

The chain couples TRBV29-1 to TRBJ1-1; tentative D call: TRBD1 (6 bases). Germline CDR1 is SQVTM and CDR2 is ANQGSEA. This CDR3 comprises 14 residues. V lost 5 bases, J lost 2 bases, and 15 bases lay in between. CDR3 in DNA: TGCAGCGTTAAACAGGGCCCCGTAAACACTGAAGCTTTCTTT. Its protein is CSVKQGPVNTEAFF.

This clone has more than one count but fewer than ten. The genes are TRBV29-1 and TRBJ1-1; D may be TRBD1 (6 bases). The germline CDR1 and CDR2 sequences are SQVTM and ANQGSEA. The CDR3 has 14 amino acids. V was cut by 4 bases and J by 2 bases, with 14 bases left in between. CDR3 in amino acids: CSVATGGPNTEAFF. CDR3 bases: TGCAGCGTTGCAACCGGGGGCCCTAACACTGAAGCTTTCTTT. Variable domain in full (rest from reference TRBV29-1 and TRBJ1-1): SAVISQKPSRDICQRGTSLTIQCQVDSQVTMMFWYRQQPGQSLTLIATANQGSEATYESGFVIDKFPISRPNLTFSTLTVSNMSPEDSSIYLCSVATGGPNTEAFFGQGTRLTVV.

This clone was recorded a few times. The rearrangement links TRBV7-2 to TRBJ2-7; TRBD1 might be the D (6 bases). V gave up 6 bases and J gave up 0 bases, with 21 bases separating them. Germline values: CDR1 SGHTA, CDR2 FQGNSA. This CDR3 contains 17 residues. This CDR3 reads CASRIAPLGGGSYEQYF. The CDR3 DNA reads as TGTGCCAGCAGGATAGCCCCGCTTGGGGGCGGCTCCTACGAGCAGTACTTC.

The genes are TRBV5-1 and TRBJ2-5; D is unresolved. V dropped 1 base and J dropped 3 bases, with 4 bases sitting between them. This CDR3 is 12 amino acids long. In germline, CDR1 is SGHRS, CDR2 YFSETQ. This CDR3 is CASSLPEETQYF. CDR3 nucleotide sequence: TGCGCCAGCAGCTTGCCAGAAGAGACCCAGTACTTC.

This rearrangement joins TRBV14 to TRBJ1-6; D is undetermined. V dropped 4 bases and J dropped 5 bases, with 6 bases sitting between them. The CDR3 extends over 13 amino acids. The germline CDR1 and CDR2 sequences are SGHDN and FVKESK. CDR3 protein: CASSPKNNSPLHF. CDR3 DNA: TGTGCCAGCAGCCCTAAGAATAATTCACCCCTCCACTTT.